This T cell receptor (beta chain) was captured in a study of beta chain features in type 1 diabetes. Study-wide points: When VDJ junctions were examined, type 1 diabetes patients showed fewer insertions and more deletions. All four CD4+ subsets from Type 1 diabetes patients carried moderately but significantly shorter TCRB CDR3s. There was no resolution here of whether HLA type influences TCRB rearrangement.

The authors reverse transcribed all of the isolated RNA, so sequencing captured expressed TCRB transcripts. Method: immunoSEQ multiplex PCR; TCRdb's copy keeps in-frame clones and lacks some. This repertoire shows approximately 170,000 clones, 6.5% to 8.5% found once; its top ten account for approximately 0.5%. CDR3 length equals 16 residues. V shed 0 bases, J shed 4 bases, and the junction held 4 bases outside the gene matches. CDR1 and CDR2 from the germline V gene are MRHNA and SNTAGT. In the case of this clone: Its antigen remains unidentified.

This sequence joins TRBV6-4 and TRBJ1-2; 11 bases are a match to TRBD1. This TCR was recovered from a young man with type 1 diabetes. Sequences were obtained from central memory CD4+ T cells from blood. The CDR3 bases are TGTGCCAGCAGTGACTCGAGGACAGGGGGCTTCTATGGCTACACCTTC. Translating it yields CASSDSRTGGFYGYTF.